Sequencing of this T cell receptor (beta chain) was carried out in a study of OX40 agonist ivuxolimab in advanced cancers. In the study overall: The study reported partial responses in three patients: one hepatocellular carcinoma, two cutaneous melanoma. Study results and caveats: At 0.1 to 3.0 mg/kg and by week 6, clonal expansion occurred in CD4+ and CD8+ blood T cells.

Comments on this clone: Its antigen is as yet unknown.

Any history of autoimmune disease or systemic immunosuppression disqualified patients. Libraries were prepared by immunoSEQ multiplex PCR; TCRdb keeps only in-frame clonotypes and omits some of them. Of approximately 94,000 clones in the sample, approximately 89% were seen once. The CDR3 extends over 14 amino acids. Deletions cut 7 bases from V and 1 base from J, with 13 bases between. Germline CDR1 is LGHNA and CDR2 is YNFKEQ. This chain connects TRBV4-2 to TRBJ1-1; maybe TRBD1 (5 bases). The receptor's source is an adult with an advanced solid tumor such as melanoma, head and neck, liver or kidney cancer. The sequenced sample was CD4+ or CD8+ T cells sorted from blood, obtained in a trial of the OX40 agonist ivuxolimab. In DNA form, the CDR3 reads TGTGCCAGCACCCGAGCCGGGGGGAACACTGAAGCTTTCTTT. Translation gives CASTRAGGNTEAFF.